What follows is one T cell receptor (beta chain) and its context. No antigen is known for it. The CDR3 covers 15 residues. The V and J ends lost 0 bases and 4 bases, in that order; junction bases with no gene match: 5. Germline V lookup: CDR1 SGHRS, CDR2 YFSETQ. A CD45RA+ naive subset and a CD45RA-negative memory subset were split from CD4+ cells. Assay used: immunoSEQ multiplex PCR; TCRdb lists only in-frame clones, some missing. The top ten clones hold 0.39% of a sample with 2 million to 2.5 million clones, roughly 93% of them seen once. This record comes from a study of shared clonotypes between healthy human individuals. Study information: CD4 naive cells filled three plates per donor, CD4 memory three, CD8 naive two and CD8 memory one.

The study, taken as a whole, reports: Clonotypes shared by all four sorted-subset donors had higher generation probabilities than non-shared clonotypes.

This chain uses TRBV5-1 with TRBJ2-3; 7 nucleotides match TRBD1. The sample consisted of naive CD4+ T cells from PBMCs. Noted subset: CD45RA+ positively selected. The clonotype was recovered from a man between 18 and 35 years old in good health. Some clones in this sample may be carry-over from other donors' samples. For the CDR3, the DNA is TGCGCCAGCAGCTTGGACAGGGGATTGGCAGATACGCAGTATTTT. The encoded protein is CASSLDRGLADTQYF.